The 4 T cell receptor beta chains below were found in one sample sequenced in a study of human T cells and chemical hapten exposure (dated by TCRdb to about 2021). In the paper's terms, the treatment or condition label means: therapeutic diphenylcyclopropenone sensitization with weekly scalp DPC. Library preparation attached unique molecular identifiers to individual cDNA molecules for quantitative, reproducible TCR counting. TCRdb itself trimmed the public reads at Q25 with fastp, ran MiXCR and retained productive beta chains. Identical CDR3 protein sequences are pooled into one entry, listed with their most common genes and DNA. The sample table contains some 2,500 distinct CDR3 sequences; only one count was recorded for 40% to 55% of them. The biggest ten clones account for over 9.5% of the sample. The specimen was whole blood, collected before DPC sensitization or 2, 6, or about 24 weeks after (not recorded which). The receptors stem from an adult with alopecia areata. Some clones in this sample may be carry-over from other donors' samples. This table probably holds off-target reads from a library built for another chain.

This clonotype was detected only once. V usage is TRBV6-7 and J usage is TRBJ2-6, with 9 bases that match TRBD2. TRBV6-7 is marked as an open reading frame, function uncertain. V was clipped by 0 bases and J by 1 base; unmatched bases: 22. CDR3 size: 24 residues. Written as DNA, the CDR3 is TGTGCCAGCAGTTACTCGATTAACCGTCCTAGCGGGAAGGAGGAACGGTCTGGGGCCAACGTCCTGACTTTC. Amino acid sequence: CASSYSINRPSGKEERSGANVLTF.

The J gene is TRBJ2-4, the V gene TRBV11-2; tentatively, D is TRBD1 or TRBD2 (6 bases each). CDR1 is SGHAT and CDR2 is FQNNGV in the germline V gene. The CDR3 has 17 amino acids. Trimming cost V 2 bases and J 0 bases, with 14 bases left between them. The CDR3: CASSLRGGGLAKNIQYF. The CDR3 DNA is TGTGCCAGCAGCTTAAGAGGAGGGGGACTAGCCAAAAACATTCAGTACTTC.

The chain combines TRBV11-2 with TRBJ2-2; D remains ambiguous. Trimming stripped 10 bases from V and 0 bases from J, with 18 bases between. CDR1 is SGHAT and CDR2 is FQNNGV in the germline V gene. This CDR3 region has 16 residues. CDR3 DNA sequence: TGTGCCACCAATCAGAGAGCGTTCGCGAACACCGGGGAGCTGTTTTTT. Amino acid sequence: CATNQRAFANTGELFF.

The V call is TRBV5-1, the J call TRBJ2-3; possible D gene TRBD2, 7 bases. The V gene lost 9 bases and the J gene lost 4 bases, with 12 bases spanning the gap. Germline CDR1 reads SGHRS; CDR2 reads YFSETQ. The length of the CDR3 is 12 residues. The DNA for the CDR3 is TGCGCCAACGGGGGGCTTCCAGATACGCAGTATTTT. This translates into CANGGLPDTQYF.